This T cell receptor beta chain was identified in a study of T cell changes during pregnancy in multiple sclerosis. The CDR3 contains 13 residues. Trimming cost V 4 bases and J 4 bases, with 9 bases left between them. Per germline, CDR1 MNHEY and CDR2 SVGAGI. Method: immunoSEQ multiplex PCR; TCRdb's copy keeps in-frame clones and lacks some. The table lists around 100,000 clones, 92% of them singletons, with less than 2% in the top ten. The sequence was obtained from a female donor with multiple sclerosis, enrolled in a pregnancy study. The sequences come from peripheral blood, collected after pregnancy. The chain uses TRBV6-5 and TRBJ2-3; no clear D gene. The CDR3 DNA sequence: TGTGCCAGCAGTTTTGGTCCGGCAGATACGCAGTATTTT. The encoded protein is CASSFGPADTQYF.